Presented here are 9 T cell receptor beta chains from one specimen sequenced in a study of identical twins. Each CDR3 protein is one row after TCRdb ran MiXCR on the 5' RACE reads. The sample lists 400,000 to 550,000 distinct CDR3 sequences, 24% seen once, with approximately 2.9% in the top ten. The data also belong to a second study, concerning T cells expressing NK-cell markers.

Sequencing input: CD4+ T cells sorted from blood. The receptors here all came from a woman aged 18-29 years in good health.

The chain carries TRBV20-1 and TRBJ1-1; D gene uncertain. Germline CDR1 reads DFQATT; CDR2 reads SNEGSKA (reference sequence). This CDR3 region has 13 residues. The V end lost 6 bases, the J end lost 1 base, and 12 bases lay between the germline ends. The CDR3 sequence: CSAPGLPNTEAFF. Written as DNA, the CDR3 is TGCAGTGCCCCGGGCTTACCGAACACTGAAGCTTTCTTT.

This clonotype occurred a few times. The chain recombines TRBV6-5 with TRBJ1-3; D gene ambiguous. V dropped 6 bases and J dropped 0 bases, with 12 bases sitting between them. Germline-derived CDR1 and CDR2 are MNHEY and SVGAGI. This CDR3 has 15 residues. The CDR3 region has the DNA TGTGCCAGCAGACTCGGACGGCTCTCTGGAAACACCATATATTTT. Protein product: CASRLGRLSGNTIYF.

This clonotype was detected only a few times. The rearrangement joins TRBV9 to TRBJ2-3; no clear D. CDR1 and CDR2 from the germline V gene are SGDLS and YYNGEE. The CDR3 extends over 14 amino acids. The germline V and J ends were trimmed by 1 base and 5 bases, with 11 bases remaining between them. CDR3 coding DNA: TGTGCCAGCAGCGTAAGGCCTTCGCAAGATACGCAGTATTTT. It encodes CASSVRPSQDTQYF.

The CDR3 DNA reads as TGTGCCAGCCCGTCCGGGTACACCGGGGAGCTGTTTTTT. This translates into CASPSGYTGELFF. The V and J genes are TRBV7-9 and TRBJ2-2; D ambiguous. Germline values: CDR1 SEHNR, CDR2 FQNEAQ (reference sequence). The CDR3 length is 13 residues. Trimming cost V 8 bases and J 3 bases, with 10 bases left between them.

The CDR3 sequence: CSATTGSLTDTQYF. CDR3 sequence (DNA): TGCAGTGCGACCACAGGTAGCCTCACAGATACGCAGTATTTT. This chain connects TRBV20-1 to TRBJ2-3; D perhaps matches TRBD1 (5 bases). This CDR3 contains 14 residues. CDR1 DFQATT and CDR2 SNEGSKA come from the germline V gene (reference sequence). With 6 bases removed from V and 2 bases from J, the gap between germline ends came to 15 bases.

This clonotype turned up a few times. The rearrangement links TRBV12-3 or TRBV12-4 to TRBJ2-3; the match to TRBD2 covers 8 bases. CDR3 length: 12 residues. V lost 7 bases to trimming and J lost 6 bases; unmatched junction nucleotides: 3. DNA of the CDR3: TGTGCCAGCAAACGGGAGGGGGATACGCAGTATTTT. Translation: CASKREGDTQYF.

The V call is TRBV24-1, the J call TRBJ2-3; no firm D call. There are 14 residues in the CDR3. The V and J ends lost 2 bases and 7 bases respectively, with 12 bases between them. Germline V gene lookup returns CDR1 KGHDR and CDR2 SFDVKD. In nucleotides, the CDR3 is TGTGCCACCAGTGATTCTAGAGGTGGTAATACGCAGTATTTT. The encoded protein is CATSDSRGGNTQYF.

Ten or more counts support this clonotype. The chain has TRBV29-1 and TRBJ2-7; D gene uncertain. CDR1 is SQVTM, CDR2 ANQGSEA, per germline. Trimming stripped 4 bases from V and 3 bases from J, with 16 bases between. CDR3 length: 14 amino acids. CDR3 in amino acids: CSVVLRNAVYEQYF. CDR3 in DNA: TGCAGCGTTGTCTTACGTAACGCAGTCTACGAGCAGTACTTC.

This chain joins TRBV5-1 and TRBJ1-6; D perhaps matches TRBD1 (5 bases). V dropped 2 bases and J dropped 7 bases, with 10 bases sitting between them. The germline CDR1 and CDR2 sequences are SGHRS and YFSETQ. The CDR3 is 14 residues long. The CDR3 DNA reads TGCGCCAGCAGCTTAGGGGACGGGAATTCACCCCTCCACTTT. As protein: CASSLGDGNSPLHF.